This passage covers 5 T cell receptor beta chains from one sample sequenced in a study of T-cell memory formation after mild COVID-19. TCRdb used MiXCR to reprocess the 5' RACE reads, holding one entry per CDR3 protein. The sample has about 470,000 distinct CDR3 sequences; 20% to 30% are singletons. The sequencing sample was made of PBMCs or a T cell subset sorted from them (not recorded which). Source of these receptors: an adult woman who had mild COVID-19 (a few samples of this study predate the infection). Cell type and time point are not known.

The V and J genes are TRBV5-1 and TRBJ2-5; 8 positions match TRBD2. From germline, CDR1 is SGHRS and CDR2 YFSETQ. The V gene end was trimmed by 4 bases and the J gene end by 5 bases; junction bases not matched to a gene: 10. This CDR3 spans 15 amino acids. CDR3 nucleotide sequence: TGCGCCAGCAGCCGCCTGGGGACTAGGGTGGAGACCCAGTACTTC. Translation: CASSRLGTRVETQYF. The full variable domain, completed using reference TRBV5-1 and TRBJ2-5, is KAGVTQTPRYLIKTRGQQVTLSCSPISGHRSVSWYQQTPGQGLQFLFEYFSETQRNKGNFPGRFSGRQFSNSRSEMNVSTLELGDSALYLCASSRLGTRVETQYFGPGTRLLVL.

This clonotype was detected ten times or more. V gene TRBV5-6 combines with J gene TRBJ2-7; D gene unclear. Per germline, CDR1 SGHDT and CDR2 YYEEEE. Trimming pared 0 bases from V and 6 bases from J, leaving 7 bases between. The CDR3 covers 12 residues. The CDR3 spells CASSLGLGEQYF. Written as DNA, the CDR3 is TGTGCCAGCAGCTTGGGTCTGGGCGAGCAGTACTTC.

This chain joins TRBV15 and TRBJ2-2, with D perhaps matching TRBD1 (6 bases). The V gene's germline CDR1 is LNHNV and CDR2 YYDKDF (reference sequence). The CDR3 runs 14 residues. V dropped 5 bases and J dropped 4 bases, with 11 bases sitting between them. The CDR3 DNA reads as TGTGCCACCAGCGCGAGGGGGAGCACCGGGGAGCTGTTTTTT. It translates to CATSARGSTGELFF.

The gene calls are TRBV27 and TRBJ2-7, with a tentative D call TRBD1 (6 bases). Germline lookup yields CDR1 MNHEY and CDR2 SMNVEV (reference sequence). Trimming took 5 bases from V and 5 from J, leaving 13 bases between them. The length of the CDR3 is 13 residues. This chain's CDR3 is CASSPRTDDEQYF. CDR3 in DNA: TGTGCCAGCAGTCCCCGGACAGACGACGAGCAGTACTTC.

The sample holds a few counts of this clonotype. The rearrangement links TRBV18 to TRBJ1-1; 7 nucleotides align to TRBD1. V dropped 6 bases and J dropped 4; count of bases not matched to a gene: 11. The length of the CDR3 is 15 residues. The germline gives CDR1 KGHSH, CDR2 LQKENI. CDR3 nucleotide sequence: TGTGCCAGCTCGCTACTCGAGGGGGCTGGCACTGAAGCTTTCTTT. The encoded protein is CASSLLEGAGTEAFF.